This paragraph covers one T cell receptor beta chain sequence. Its antigen remains unknown. The CDR3 length is 14 residues. Germline values: CDR1 MNHEY, CDR2 SVGAGI. Trimming removed 2 bases at V and 0 bases at J, with 8 bases between. TCRdb fed the reads into MiXCR, producing one record per CDR3 protein. The table records roughly 730,000 distinct CDR3 sequences, around 31% of them present only once. The source of the sample is a study of T cell repertoires in cytomegalovirus infection. This chain uses TRBV6-5 with TRBJ2-7; D assignment may be TRBD1 or TRBD2 (5 bases each). The receptor was derived from a human donor in good health (CMV status not recorded). Some clones in this sample may be carry-over from other donors' samples. The sample in question was cultured PBMCs, obtained from culture after CMV antigen stimulation. This CDR3 is CASSYGGGSYEQYF. The CDR3 DNA is TGTGCCAGCAGTTACGGTGGGGGCTCCTACGAGCAGTACTTC.